These T cell receptor beta chains were read from a single sample in a study of cytomegalovirus exposure and HLA in healthy donors. Using immunoSEQ multiplex PCR, the repertoire was profiled, and TCRdb retains in-frame clones only, with some absent. The sample has roughly 140,000 clones, about three quarters seen once. Sequenced sample: PBMCs. The receptors were sampled from a human donor in good health. Both conserved end residues are part of each CDR3. The D gene is left open where the match is weak. Clone size is not always given. Where it is, it says once, few, many or a class for expanded clones.

J	size	D	V	DNA	CDR3
TRBJ2-3	-	-	TRBV13	TGTGCCAGCAGCTTAGGACTAGCCTCGTCTAGCACAGATACGCAGTATTTT	CASSLGLASSSTDTQYF
TRBJ2-7	-	TRBD2	TRBV7-2	TGTGCCAGCAGCCCAGACTACGGGAGGGCTGGCGAGCAGTACTTC	CASSPDYGRAGEQYF
TRBJ2-7	-	-	TRBV27	TGTGCCAGCAGTTTAACAGGTTACGAGCAGTACTTC	CASSLTGYEQYF
TRBJ2-7	few	TRBD2	TRBV5-1	TGCGCCAGCAGCTTCGGCGGGAGCTCCAACGAGCAGTACTTC	CASSFGGSSNEQYF
TRBJ2-1	-	-	TRBV5-1	TGCGCCAGCAGCTTGGCCGGGGGTCGTGAGCAGTTCTTC	CASSLAGGREQFF
TRBJ1-5	-	-	TRBV27	TGTGCCAGCAGTTTAAGCGCCGACGGGGGAAGTCAGCCCCAGCATTTT	CASSLSADGGSQPQHF
TRBJ2-1	-	-	TRBV7-3	TGTGCCAGCAGTCCAAGCGGTGGCAGTCTCTATGAGCAGTTCTTC	CASSPSGGSLYEQFF
TRBJ1-2	-	-	TRBV7-3	TGTGCCAGCAGTGAAAGTGGGGGGAATGGCTACACCTTC	CASSESGGNGYTF
TRBJ1-6	-	-	TRBV11-3	TGTGCCAGCAGCTTATCCCCTCTCCAGCCCCTCCACTTT	CASSLSPLQPLHF
TRBJ1-5	-	-	TRBV2	TGTGCCAGCAGTGAAGTGACAGGCCTCAATCAGCCCCAGCATTTT	CASSEVTGLNQPQHF
TRBJ1-3	-	TRBD1	TRBV18	TGTGCCAGCTCGGGGACAGCTGGAAACACCATATATTTT	CASSGTAGNTIYF
TRBJ1-2	-	TRBD1	TRBV5-4	TGTGCCAGCAGAGCGGGACAGGACGTAGGCTACACCTTC	CASRAGQDVGYTF
TRBJ2-7	-	TRBD1	TRBV7-9	TGTGCCAGCAGCTCCCGGACAGGGAACTACGAGCAGTACTTC	CASSSRTGNYEQYF
TRBJ2-7	few	-	TRBV20-1	TGCAGTGCTAGTGCTAGCTACGAGCAGTACTTC	CSASASYEQYF
TRBJ1-1	-	-	TRBV7-9	TGTGCCAGCAGCTTAGGTTCGGGGGGGCTCGCGGACACTGAAGCTTTCTTT	CASSLGSGGLADTEAFF
TRBJ2-3	-	TRBD2	TRBV5-1	TGCGCCAGCAGCTTGGTTTGGTCTAGCGGGGGGAAAGATACGCAGTATTTT	CASSLVWSSGGKDTQYF